This T cell receptor beta chain was recovered during a study of blood T cell repertoires in COVID-19. Across the whole study: Collection of acute and convalescent COVID-19 samples took place in the United States, Italy and Spain.

In the study's own analysis: From reference gene primer amplification, estimates of nucleated cell counts were derived. Sequenced by immunoSEQ multiplex PCR; TCRdb stores in-frame clones only, minus some. That table is the source of V, J and clone size, and D and trimming were worked out from the DNA. This table holds 180,000 or so clones, around 85% found once. This clonotype was obtained from an elderly woman with acute or convalescent COVID-19. The sequenced material came from peripheral blood.

The CDR3 DNA sequence: TGTGCCAGTATCCGCAGGGGGAATATCTATGGCTACACCTTC. Protein sequence: CASIRRGNIYGYTF. The V and J genes are TRBV19 and TRBJ1-2, with 7 bases lining up with TRBD1. This CDR3 comprises 14 residues. With V trimmed by 7 bases and J by 4 bases, 9 bases remained unmatched. Germline V gene data show CDR1 as LNHDA and CDR2 as SQIVND (reference sequence).